The 8 T cell receptor beta chains given below trace back to one sample, sequenced in a study of T-cell memory formation after mild COVID-19. A single record per CDR3 protein comes from TCRdb applying MiXCR to the 5' RACE reads. Found here are more than 350,000 distinct CDR3 sequences, roughly 15% of them singletons; the top ten hold around a fifth. Source material: PBMCs or a T cell subset sorted from them (not recorded which). The receptors shown here come from a man between 18 and 35 years old who had mild COVID-19 (a few samples of this study predate the infection). Cell type and time point are not known.

This chain links TRBV7-2 with TRBJ2-5; D is possibly TRBD1 (6 bases). CDR1 and CDR2 from the germline V gene are SGHTA and FQGNSA. The CDR3 is 15 residues long. Deletions cut 2 bases from V and 5 bases from J, with 15 bases between. This CDR3 reads CASSLLAWGRETQYF. The CDR3 DNA is TGTGCCAGCAGCTTATTGGCGTGGGGGCGGGAGACCCAGTACTTC.

The gene calls are TRBV9 and TRBJ1-1, with D tentatively TRBD1 (6 bases). This CDR3 contains 20 residues. In germline, CDR1 is SGDLS, CDR2 YYNGEE. V was trimmed by 1 base and J by 0 bases, leaving 25 bases between them. The CDR3 DNA sequence: TGTGCCAGCAGCGTACCCCTCGGGTTAGTAGCGGGACACCTGAACACTGAAGCTTTCTTT. Its protein is CASSVPLGLVAGHLNTEAFF.

This clonotype has just a few counts. DNA of the CDR3: TGTGCCAGCAGTTTAGGAGGACTAGCGGAGACCCAGTACTTC. It encodes CASSLGGLAETQYF. The chain has TRBV28 and TRBJ2-5, with 9 bases fitting TRBD2. V shed 2 bases, J shed 5 bases, and the junction held 3 bases outside the gene matches. Germline assignment: CDR1 MDHEN and CDR2 SYDVKM. The CDR3 runs to 14 residues.

The table lists this clonotype with a few counts. The J gene is TRBJ1-6, the V gene TRBV6-5; no reliable D call. The CDR3 covers 14 residues. In germline, CDR1 is MNHEY, CDR2 SVGAGI. Between the trimmed V and J ends, which lost 2 bases and 7 bases, there was a span of 9 bases. The CDR3 coding sequence is TGTGCCAGCAGTTACCTAGAGGGCAATTCACCCCTCCACTTT. Amino acid sequence: CASSYLEGNSPLHF.

This clonotype turned up a few times. The chain has TRBV20-1 and TRBJ1-2; no clear D gene. The CDR3 loop spans 14 amino acids. Per the germline V gene, CDR1 is DFQATT and CDR2 is SNEGSKA (reference sequence). The V gene lost 1 base and the J gene lost 8 bases, with 17 bases spanning the gap. The CDR3 nucleotides read TGCAGTGCTAGAGGCCGAGTCTCCCAGGCAGGCTACACCTTC. Residues: CSARGRVSQAGYTF.

This clonotype was observed at least ten times. The V call is TRBV7-3, the J call TRBJ2-3; 8 positions match TRBD2. The CDR3 is made up of 13 amino acids. Germline-derived CDR1 and CDR2 are SGHTA and FQGTGA. The ends lost 5 bases at V and 3 bases at J; junction bases unmatched: 1. CDR3 in DNA: TGTGCCAGCAGCCGGGGGGGAACAGATACGCAGTATTTT. Translated, it gives CASSRGGTDTQYF. Full variable domain (remainder filled in from reference TRBV7-3 and TRBJ2-3): GAGVSQTPSNKVTEKGKYVELRCDPISGHTALYWYRQSLGQGPEFLIYFQGTGAADDSGLPNDRFFAVRPEGSVSTLKIQRTERGDSAVYLCASSRGGTDTQYFGPGTRLTVL.

V usage is TRBV7-6 and J usage is TRBJ1-3; D might be TRBD1 (5 bases). Trimming cost V 8 bases and J 0 bases, with 8 bases left between them. CDR1 SGHVS and CDR2 FNYEAQ come from the germline V gene. CDR3 length: 13 residues. The CDR3 is CASWGSSGNTIYF. CDR3 nucleotides: TGTGCCAGCTGGGGGAGCTCTGGAAACACCATATATTTT.

Only a few counts were recorded for this clonotype. The rearrangement joins TRBV7-7 to TRBJ2-5; D ambiguous. The CDR3 length is 15 residues. Trimming pared 1 base from V and 5 bases from J, leaving 14 bases between. The V gene's germline CDR1 is SSHAT and CDR2 FNYEAQ (reference sequence). The CDR3 nucleotides are TGTGCCAGCAGCTTAGTGTGGTCGAGTCGGGAGACCCAGTACTTC. Translation: CASSLVWSSRETQYF.